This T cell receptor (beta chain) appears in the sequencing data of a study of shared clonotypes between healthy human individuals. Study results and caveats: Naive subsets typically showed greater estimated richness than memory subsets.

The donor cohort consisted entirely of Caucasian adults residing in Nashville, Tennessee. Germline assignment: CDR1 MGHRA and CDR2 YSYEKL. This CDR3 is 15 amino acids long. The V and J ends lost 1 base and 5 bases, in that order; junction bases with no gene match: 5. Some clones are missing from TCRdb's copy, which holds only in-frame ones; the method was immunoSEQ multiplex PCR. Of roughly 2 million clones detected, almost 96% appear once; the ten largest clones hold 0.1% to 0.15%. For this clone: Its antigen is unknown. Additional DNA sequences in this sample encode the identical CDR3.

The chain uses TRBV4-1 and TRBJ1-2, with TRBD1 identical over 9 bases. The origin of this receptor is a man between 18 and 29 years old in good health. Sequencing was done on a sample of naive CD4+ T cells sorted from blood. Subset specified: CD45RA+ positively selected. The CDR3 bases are TGCGCCAGCAGCCAAGGGGGGACAGGGCCTTATGGCTACACCTTC. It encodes CASSQGGTGPYGYTF.